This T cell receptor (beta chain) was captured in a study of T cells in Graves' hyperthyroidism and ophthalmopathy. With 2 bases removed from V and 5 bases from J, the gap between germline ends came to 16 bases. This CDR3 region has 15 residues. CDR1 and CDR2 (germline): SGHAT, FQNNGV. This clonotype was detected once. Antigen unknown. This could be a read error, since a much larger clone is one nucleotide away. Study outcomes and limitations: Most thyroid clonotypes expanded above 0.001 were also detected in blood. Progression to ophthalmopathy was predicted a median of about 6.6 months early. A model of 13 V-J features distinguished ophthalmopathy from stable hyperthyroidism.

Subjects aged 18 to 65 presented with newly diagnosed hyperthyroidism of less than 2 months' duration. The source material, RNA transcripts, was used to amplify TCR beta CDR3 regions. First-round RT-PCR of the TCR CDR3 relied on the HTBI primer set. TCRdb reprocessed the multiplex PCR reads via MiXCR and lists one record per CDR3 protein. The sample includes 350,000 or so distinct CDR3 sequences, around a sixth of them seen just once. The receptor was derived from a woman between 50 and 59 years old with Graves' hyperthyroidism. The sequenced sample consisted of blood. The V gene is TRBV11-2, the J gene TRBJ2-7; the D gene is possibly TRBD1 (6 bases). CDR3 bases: TGTGCCAGCAGCTTATCTCAGGGGAATACCCACGAGCAGTACTTC. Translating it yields CASSLSQGNTHEQYF.